Listed here are 19 T cell receptor beta chains from one sample, sequenced in a study of cytomegalovirus exposure and HLA in healthy donors. Primers: 60 Vbeta forward and 13 Jbeta reverse. Generated by immunoSEQ multiplex PCR, the TCRdb table keeps only in-frame clones and is missing some. The sample records about 82,000 clones, roughly 80% being singletons. The specimen sequenced was PBMCs. The receptors stem from a woman between 50 and 59 years old in good health and CMV-seropositive.

The rearrangement joins TRBV7-2 to TRBJ2-4; 8 bases agree with TRBD2. This CDR3 comprises 16 residues. Losses at the gene ends were 1 base for V and 0 bases for J; bases not matched to a gene: 2. Germline V gene data show CDR1 as SGHTA and CDR2 as FQGNSA. The CDR3 DNA is TGTGCCAGCAGCTTAGGAGCGGGGGTAGCCAAAAACATTCAGTACTTC. Translating it yields CASSLGAGVAKNIQYF.

The J gene is TRBJ2-7, the V gene TRBV4-1; possible D gene TRBD1, 6 bases. Germline CDR1 MGHRA, CDR2 YSYEKL. There are 15 residues in the CDR3. V lost 0 bases to trimming and J lost 0 bases, with 9 bases between them. CDR3: CASSQDQGLSYEQYF. In DNA, the CDR3 is TGCGCCAGCAGCCAAGATCAGGGGCTCTCCTACGAGCAGTACTTC.

The chain recombines TRBV18 with TRBJ1-1; tentatively, D is TRBD1 (6 bases). Germline assignment: CDR1 KGHSH and CDR2 LQKENI. This CDR3 region has 15 residues. V lost 1 base and J 3 bases, leaving 12 bases between the germline ends. The CDR3 DNA reads as TGTGCCAGCTCACCACTCCAGGGGTTGGACACTGAAGCTTTCTTT. The encoded protein is CASSPLQGLDTEAFF.

This chain links TRBV30 with TRBJ2-7, with TRBD2 matching over 13 bases. CDR1 GTSNPN and CDR2 SVGIG come from the germline V gene (reference sequence). This CDR3 has 17 residues. V trimming: 4 bases; J trimming: 3 bases; junction bases outside the gene matches: 12. DNA of the CDR3: TGTGCCTGGACTCAAAGGACTAGCGGGAGAATTTTCTACGAGCAGTACTTC. It yields the protein CAWTQRTSGRIFYEQYF. The entire variable domain, with the rest obtained from reference TRBV30 and TRBJ2-7, is as follows: SQTIHQWPATLVQPVGSPLSLECTVEGTSNPNLYWYRQAAGRGLQLLFYSVGIGQISSEVPQNLSASRPQDRQFILSSKKLLLSDSGFYLCAWTQRTSGRIFYEQYFGPGTRLTVT.

The genes are TRBV4-1 and TRBJ2-5; 8 bases line up with TRBD1. This CDR3 comprises 15 residues. J lost 6 bases, V lost 3 bases, and 9 bases had no gene match. Germline V gene lookup returns CDR1 MGHRA and CDR2 YSYEKL. This chain's CDR3 is CASSQPGQGEKTQYF. CDR3 nucleotide sequence: TGCGCCAGCAGCCAGCCCGGACAGGGCGAGAAGACCCAGTACTTC.

CDR3 residues: CASSFQPSGINYEQYF. In nucleotides, the CDR3 is TGTGCCAGCAGTTTTCAACCTAGCGGGATCAACTACGAGCAGTACTTC. The chain links TRBV28 to TRBJ2-7, with 9 bases aligning to TRBD2. Per the germline V gene, CDR1 is MDHEN and CDR2 is SYDVKM. The junction had 9 bases not matched to a gene; V was cut back by 3 bases and J by 3 bases. CDR3 length: 16 amino acids.

This clone was recorded a few times. The rearrangement joins TRBV6-6 to TRBJ2-2; TRBD2 is a possible D gene (6 bases). Germline CDR1 reads MNHNY; CDR2 reads SVGAGI (reference sequence). CDR3 size: 14 residues. Trimming shortened V by 0 bases and J by 7 bases, and 9 bases separated the two germline ends. The DNA for the CDR3 is TGTGCCAGCAGTTACTCCGGGAGCGACGGGGAGCTGTTTTTT. Translation: CASSYSGSDGELFF.

The V and J genes are TRBV19 and TRBJ2-7; tentatively, D is TRBD2 (5 bases). Germline V gives CDR1 LNHDA, CDR2 SQIVND (reference sequence). The ends were cut back, 3 bases at V and 0 bases at J, with 9 bases in the middle. The CDR3 consists of 14 residues. CDR3 sequence reads: CASSIAGFSYEQYF. In DNA form, the CDR3 reads TGTGCCAGTAGTATTGCGGGTTTCTCCTACGAGCAGTACTTC. Full variable domain (outside the CDR3, taken from reference TRBV19 and TRBJ2-7): DGGITQSPKYLFRKEGQNVTLSCEQNLNHDAMYWYRQDPGQGLRLIYYSQIVNDFQKGDIAEGYSVSREKKESFPLTVTSAQKNPTAFYLCASSIAGFSYEQYFGPGTRLTVT.

The V and J genes are TRBV11-2 and TRBJ2-1; TRBD2 matches 8 bases. This CDR3 region has 16 residues. CDR1 and CDR2 (germline): SGHAT, FQNNGV. Trimming took 1 base from V and 7 from J; bases not matched to a gene: 9. As DNA, the CDR3 is TGTGCCAGCAGCTTAGTTCCTCCCAGCGGGAGTAATGAGCAGTTCTTC. Its translation: CASSLVPPSGSNEQFF. The complete variable domain, with remaining parts taken from reference TRBV11-2 and TRBJ2-1, reads EAGVAQSPRYKIIEKRQSVAFWCNPISGHATLYWYQQILGQGPKLLIQFQNNGVVDDSQLPKDRFSAERLKGVDSTLKIQPAKLEDSAVYLCASSLVPPSGSNEQFFGPGTRLTVL.

V usage is TRBV19 and J usage is TRBJ1-5, with D uncertain. The CDR3 is 14 residues long. Between the trimmed V and J ends, which lost 7 bases and 6 bases, there was a span of 16 bases. Germline V gene lookup returns CDR1 LNHDA and CDR2 SQIVND (reference sequence). The DNA for the CDR3 is TGTGCCAGTAACTACCAAACCGAGAGTCAGCCCCAGCATTTT. Translating gives CASNYQTESQPQHF. The full variable domain, completed using reference TRBV19 and TRBJ1-5, is DGGITQSPKYLFRKEGQNVTLSCEQNLNHDAMYWYRQDPGQGLRLIYYSQIVNDFQKGDIAEGYSVSREKKESFPLTVTSAQKNPTAFYLCASNYQTESQPQHFGDGTRLSIL.

This rearrangement joins TRBV28 to TRBJ1-2; D is unclear. Trimming pared 5 bases from V and 8 bases from J, leaving 21 bases between. The germline V gene has CDR1 MDHEN and CDR2 SYDVKM. This CDR3 contains 15 residues. As DNA, the CDR3 is TGTGCCAGCAGTCCATCTCGTAGTGCGGTTCTCGGCTACACCTTC. Its translation is CASSPSRSAVLGYTF.

The rearrangement uses TRBV11-2 and TRBJ2-4; 9 bases line up with TRBD2. Trimming took 5 bases from V and 9 from J; bases not matched to a gene: 14. Germline V gene data show CDR1 as SGHAT and CDR2 as FQNNGV. This CDR3 has 16 residues. The CDR3 coding sequence is TGTGCCAGCAGCCGAAATAGCGGGAGAGCGGCAGGCATTCAGTACTTC. Translation: CASSRNSGRAAGIQYF.

This clone was picked up a small number of times. This chain links TRBV10-3 with TRBJ2-7; D may be TRBD1 (6 bases). The CDR3 loop spans 16 amino acids. Germline V gene sequence: CDR1 ENHRY, CDR2 SYGVKD. Trimming shortened V by 3 bases and J by 3 bases, and 18 bases separated the two germline ends. CDR3 region: CAISDPNRAQRYEQYF. The CDR3, as DNA: TGTGCCATCAGTGACCCGAACAGGGCTCAGCGCTACGAGCAGTACTTC.

This chain uses TRBV2 with TRBJ2-1; tentatively, D is TRBD1 (7 bases). CDR1 and CDR2 (germline): SNHLY, FYNNEI. The V gene lost 5 bases and the J gene lost 6 bases, with 14 bases spanning the gap. The CDR3 is 14 residues long. CDR3 sequence (DNA): TGTGCCAGCAGTCCCAACAGGGGAGGCAATGAGCAGTTCTTC. It encodes CASSPNRGGNEQFF.

The chain joins TRBV4-1 to TRBJ2-7, with D perhaps TRBD1 (6 bases). Looked up from germline, CDR1 is MGHRA and CDR2 is YSYEKL. The CDR3 is 18 residues long. The V end was cut by 3 bases, the J end by 1 base, with 22 bases between. CDR3 region: CASSQKIPGTTLSYEQYF. CDR3 coding DNA: TGCGCCAGCAGCCAGAAAATACCCGGGACAACGCTTTCCTACGAGCAGTACTTC.

This chain uses TRBV2 with TRBJ2-7; maybe TRBD2 (7 bases). The V gene's germline CDR1 is SNHLY and CDR2 FYNNEI. This CDR3 has 14 amino acids. V dropped 6 bases and J dropped 9 bases, with 21 bases sitting between them. As DNA, the CDR3 is TGTGCCAGCAGGAGAGGGGGGGAGTCTTTATTGCAGTACTTC. Its translation: CASRRGGESLLQYF.

The rearrangement links TRBV6-5 to TRBJ1-5, with D unclear. V lost 8 bases and J 2 bases, leaving 13 bases between the germline ends. The CDR3 has 14 amino acids. Germline CDR1 is MNHEY and CDR2 is SVGAGI. The CDR3 nucleotides read TGTGCCAGCTCCGAGGCTTTGGGCAATCAGCCCCAGCATTTT. It encodes CASSEALGNQPQHF.

The V and J genes are TRBV5-1 and TRBJ1-2, with D possibly TRBD1 on 5 matching bases. V was clipped by 0 bases and J by 8 bases, with 11 bases between them. Germline V gives CDR1 SGHRS, CDR2 YFSETQ. The CDR3 length is 13 residues. CDR3 amino acids: CASSLGSGIGYTF. DNA of the CDR3: TGCGCCAGCAGCTTGGGGTCAGGGATCGGCTACACCTTC.

The V call is TRBV6-1, the J call TRBJ2-3; D possibly corresponds to TRBD1 (6 bases). Germline loops: CDR1 MNHNS, CDR2 SASEGT. This CDR3 has 15 amino acids. Trimming took off 6 bases at V and 0 bases at J, with 13 bases between the two ends. CDR3: CASRGRGQSTDTQYF. The CDR3 DNA sequence: TGTGCCAGCAGGGGACGCGGACAGAGCACAGATACGCAGTATTTT.